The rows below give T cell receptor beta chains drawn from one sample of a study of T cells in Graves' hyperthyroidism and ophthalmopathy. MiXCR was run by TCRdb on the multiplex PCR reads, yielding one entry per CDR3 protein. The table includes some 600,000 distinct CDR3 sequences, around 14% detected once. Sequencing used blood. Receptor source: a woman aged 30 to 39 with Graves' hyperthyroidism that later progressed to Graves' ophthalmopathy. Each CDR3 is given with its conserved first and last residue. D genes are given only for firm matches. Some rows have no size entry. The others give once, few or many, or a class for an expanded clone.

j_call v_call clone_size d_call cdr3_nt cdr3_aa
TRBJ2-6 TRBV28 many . TGTGCCAGCAGCCTCCCCCAGGGGATACCCTCTGGGGCCAACGTCCTGACTTTC CASSLPQGIPSGANVLTF
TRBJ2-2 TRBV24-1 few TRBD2 TGTGCCACCAGTGATTTGCGGCTAGCGGGAGGCGGGGAGCTGTTTTTT CATSDLRLAGGGELFF
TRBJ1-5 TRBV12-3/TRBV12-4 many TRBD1 TGTGCCAGCAGTTTAGCCGGGACAGGGGGCAGGCAGCCCCAGCATTTT CASSLAGTGGRQPQHF
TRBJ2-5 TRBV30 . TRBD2 TGTGCCTGGAGTGGGACTAGCGGGAGTGTGGAGACCCAGTACTTC CAWSGTSGSVETQYF
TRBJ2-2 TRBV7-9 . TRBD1 TGTGCCAGCAGTCGACAGGGGGCCAAAGCCGGGGAGCTGTTTTTT CASSRQGAKAGELFF
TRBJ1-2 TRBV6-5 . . TGTGCCAGCAGTTACGGAACCTATGGCTACACCTTC CASSYGTYGYTF
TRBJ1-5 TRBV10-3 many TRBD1 TGTGCCATCAGTGATGAGGGGGCGGGCAATCAGCCCCAGCATTTT CAISDEGAGNQPQHF
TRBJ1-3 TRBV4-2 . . TGTGCCAGCAGCCAAGAGACGGGGAGCTCTGGAAACACCATATATTTT CASSQETGSSGNTIYF
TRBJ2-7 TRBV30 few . TGTGCCTGGAGACAGGCCGCCGGGCAGTACTTC CAWRQAAGQYF
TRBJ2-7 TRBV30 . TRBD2 TGTGCCTGGAGTTTCGGGCGGGGGGCCTACGAGCAGTACTTC CAWSFGRGAYEQYF
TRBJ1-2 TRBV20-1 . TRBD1 TGCAGTGCCAGGGACAGGGAGTCCTATGGCTACACCTTC CSARDRESYGYTF
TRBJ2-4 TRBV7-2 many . TGTGCCAGCAGCTTCGGACTGAGGGACAAAAACATTCAGTACTTC CASSFGLRDKNIQYF
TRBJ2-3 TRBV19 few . TGTGCCAGTTCTACTGACACAGATACGCAGTATTTT CASSTDTDTQYF
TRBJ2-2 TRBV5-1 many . TGCGCCAGCAGCAGGGGACAAAACACCGGGGAGCTGTTTTTT CASSRGQNTGELFF
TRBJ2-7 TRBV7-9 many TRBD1 TGTGCCAGCAGTTCCGACAGGGGCCCCTACGAGCAGTACTTC CASSSDRGPYEQYF
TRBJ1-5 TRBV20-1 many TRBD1 TGCAGTGCTATACAGGGGAGCAATCAGCCCCAGCATTTT CSAIQGSNQPQHF
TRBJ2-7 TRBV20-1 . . TGCAGTGCAAAGCAGACGATCTACGAGCAGTACTTC CSAKQTIYEQYF
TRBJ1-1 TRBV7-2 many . TGTGCCAGCAGCTTGTGGGTTACTAGTAACACTGAAGCTTTCTTT CASSLWVTSNTEAFF
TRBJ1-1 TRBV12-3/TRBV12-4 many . TGTGCCAGCAGTTTAGCGATGGGGGGTGGCACTGAAGCTTTCTTT CASSLAMGGGTEAFF
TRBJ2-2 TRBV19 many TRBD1 TGTGCCAGTAGTCTCGGACAGGGTGGTCCCGGGGAGCTGTTTTTT CASSLGQGGPGELFF
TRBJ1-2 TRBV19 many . TGTGCCAGTAGTCCCTCGGGGTACGGCTACACCTTC CASSPSGYGYTF
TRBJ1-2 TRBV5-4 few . TGTGCCAGCAGACGACCAGGGAGCAACTATGGCTACACCTTC CASRRPGSNYGYTF
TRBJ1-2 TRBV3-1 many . TGTGCCAGCAGCCAAGATCAGGCTAACTATGGCTACACCTTC CASSQDQANYGYTF
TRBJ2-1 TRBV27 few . TGTGCCAGCAGTACATCACGGGGGCCCGGTGAGCAGTTCTTC CASSTSRGPGEQFF
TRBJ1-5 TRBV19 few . TGTGCCAGTACAAACCTTCTTAGCAATCAGCCCCAGCATTTT CASTNLLSNQPQHF